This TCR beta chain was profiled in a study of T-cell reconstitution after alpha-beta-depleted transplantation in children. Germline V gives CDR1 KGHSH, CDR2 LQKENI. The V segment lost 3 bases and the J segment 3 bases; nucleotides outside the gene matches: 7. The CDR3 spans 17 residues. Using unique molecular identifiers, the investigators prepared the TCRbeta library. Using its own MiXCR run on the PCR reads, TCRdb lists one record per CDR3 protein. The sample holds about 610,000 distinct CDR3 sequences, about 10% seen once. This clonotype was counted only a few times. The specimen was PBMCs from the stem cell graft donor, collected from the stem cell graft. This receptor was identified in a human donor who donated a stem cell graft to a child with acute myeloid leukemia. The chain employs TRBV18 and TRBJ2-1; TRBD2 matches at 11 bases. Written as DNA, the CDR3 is TGTGCCAGCTCACCCCTTCCACTAGCGGGGGTCTACAATGAGCAGTTCTTC. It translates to CASSPLPLAGVYNEQFF.